A selection of T cell receptor beta chains follows, all from one sample in a study of blood T cells in healthy people across ages. TCRdb reanalysed the 5' RACE reads using MiXCR and keeps one entry per CDR3 protein. In the table there are approximately 670,000 distinct CDR3 sequences, about 43% of which are singletons. The sequenced sample was blood. The receptors were sampled from a man aged 80 or over in good health. CDR3s include the opening cysteine and the closing phenylalanine or tryptophan. The D gene is left open where the match is weak. Clone size, where shown, is once, few, many, or a class for clones that have expanded.

J gene: TRBJ2-3; D gene: TRBD2; clone size: .; V gene: TRBV7-9; CDR3 DNA: TGTGCCAGCAGCTTACCCGCTACCTCTAGCGGGGGGTACCGCACAGATACGCAGTATTTT; CDR3 protein: CASSLPATSSGGYRTDTQYF
J gene: TRBJ2-7; D gene: .; clone size: .; V gene: TRBV6-2/TRBV6-3; CDR3 DNA: TGTGCCAGCAGTCCCTTCGCAGGAGCCTACGAGCAGTACTTC; CDR3 protein: CASSPFAGAYEQYF
J gene: TRBJ2-5; D gene: TRBD2; clone size: few; V gene: TRBV4-2; CDR3 DNA: TGTGCCAGCAGCCAAGACTCCAGCGGGAGGGCCGGGGAGACCCAGTACTTC; CDR3 protein: CASSQDSSGRAGETQYF
J gene: TRBJ1-5; D gene: .; clone size: .; V gene: TRBV7-2; CDR3 DNA: TGTGCCAGCAGCTTAAACCGGTTTGGCAATCAGCCCCAGCATTTT; CDR3 protein: CASSLNRFGNQPQHF
J gene: TRBJ2-2; D gene: .; clone size: few; V gene: TRBV29-1; CDR3 DNA: TGCAGCGTTGAAGACTCCGGAGGTTGGGGGGGCTTCGGGGAGCTGTTTTTT; CDR3 protein: CSVEDSGGWGGFGELFF
J gene: TRBJ2-1; D gene: TRBD2; clone size: many; V gene: TRBV29-1; CDR3 DNA: TGCAGCGTTGATAAGTCTAGCGGGAGATACAATGAGCAGTTCTTC; CDR3 protein: CSVDKSSGRYNEQFF
J gene: TRBJ2-5; D gene: .; clone size: few; V gene: TRBV14; CDR3 DNA: TGTGCCAGCAGCCCGGGGCTTAACACGGGTAATGAGCAGTACTTC; CDR3 protein: CASSPGLNTGNEQYF
J gene: TRBJ1-4; D gene: .; clone size: once; V gene: TRBV20-1; CDR3 DNA: TGCAGTGGAAATTTCGGCGAAAAACTGTTTTTT; CDR3 protein: CSGNFGEKLFF
J gene: TRBJ2-1; D gene: TRBD2; clone size: .; V gene: TRBV20-1; CDR3 DNA: TGCAGTGCTAGAGTCCCGGCTAGCGGGAAGGGGGAGCAGTTCTTC; CDR3 protein: CSARVPASGKGEQFF
J gene: TRBJ2-1; D gene: .; clone size: .; V gene: TRBV12-3/TRBV12-4; CDR3 DNA: TGTGCCAGCAGCCCCCGGGACCCCCGCTCCTACGAGCAGTTCTTC; CDR3 protein: CASSPRDPRSYEQFF
J gene: TRBJ1-2; D gene: .; clone size: .; V gene: TRBV11-2; CDR3 DNA: TGTGCCAGCAGCAGGGACCTTGGCTATGGCTACACCTTC; CDR3 protein: CASSRDLGYGYTF
J gene: TRBJ2-1; D gene: .; clone size: many; V gene: TRBV6-5; CDR3 DNA: TGTGCCAGCACTCAAGGTTCAGGGTCGGCCTACAATGAGCAGTTCTTC; CDR3 protein: CASTQGSGSAYNEQFF
J gene: TRBJ1-2; D gene: .; clone size: few; V gene: TRBV20-1; CDR3 DNA: TGCAGTGCAGAGAGCGGGTTCAACTATGGCTACACCTTC; CDR3 protein: CSAESGFNYGYTF
J gene: TRBJ1-2; D gene: TRBD1; clone size: many; V gene: TRBV12-3/TRBV12-4; CDR3 DNA: TGTGCCAGCAGCCCGACAGGGGACTATGGCTACACCTTC; CDR3 protein: CASSPTGDYGYTF
J gene: TRBJ2-5; D gene: TRBD1; clone size: few; V gene: TRBV28; CDR3 DNA: TGTGCCAGCAGTCCGAGACAGGGAAAGACCCAGTACTTC; CDR3 protein: CASSPRQGKTQYF
J gene: TRBJ1-2; D gene: .; clone size: .; V gene: TRBV21-1; CDR3 DNA: TGTGCCAGCAGCAAAGGAACCAATAAGGAGGGCTACACCTTC; CDR3 protein: CASSKGTNKEGYTF
J gene: TRBJ2-7; D gene: .; clone size: .; V gene: TRBV7-3; CDR3 DNA: TGTGCCAGCAGCCCGACGGACCGTTCCTACAATGAGCAGTACTTC; CDR3 protein: CASSPTDRSYNEQYF
J gene: TRBJ2-2; D gene: .; clone size: once; V gene: TRBV7-3; CDR3 DNA: TGTGCCAGCAGCTTAATGGTTACCGGGGAGCTGTTTTTT; CDR3 protein: CASSLMVTGELFF
J gene: TRBJ2-5; D gene: .; clone size: few; V gene: TRBV6-6; CDR3 DNA: TGTGCCAGCAGCCATCCCCGGGGCGAAAAGGAGACCCAGTACTTC; CDR3 protein: CASSHPRGEKETQYF
J gene: TRBJ2-7; D gene: TRBD1; clone size: once; V gene: TRBV29-1; CDR3 DNA: TGCAGCGTTGGAAGGGGGCAGCGGTCCTACAATGAGCAGTACTTC; CDR3 protein: CSVGRGQRSYNEQYF
J gene: TRBJ2-1; D gene: .; clone size: few; V gene: TRBV6-5; CDR3 DNA: TGTGCCAGCAGTTACGGTGTAGGGGTGAGAAATGAGCAGTTCTTC; CDR3 protein: CASSYGVGVRNEQFF
J gene: TRBJ2-7; D gene: .; clone size: .; V gene: TRBV7-2; CDR3 DNA: TGTGCCAGCAGCTCACCGGTCAGGGGAGGCTACGAGCAGTACTTC; CDR3 protein: CASSSPVRGGYEQYF
J gene: TRBJ2-1; D gene: .; clone size: few; V gene: TRBV27; CDR3 DNA: TGTGCCAGCAGTGAACAGGGTCTTTGGTACAATGAGCAGTTCTTC; CDR3 protein: CASSEQGLWYNEQFF
J gene: TRBJ2-7; D gene: .; clone size: .; V gene: TRBV10-3; CDR3 DNA: TGTGCCATCACCCCAACGGGTAGCTCCTACGAGCAGTACTTC; CDR3 protein: CAITPTGSSYEQYF
J gene: TRBJ1-2; D gene: .; clone size: .; V gene: TRBV29-1; CDR3 DNA: TGCAGCGTTGAGGGGGTCGTCAACTATGGCTACACCTTC; CDR3 protein: CSVEGVVNYGYTF
J gene: TRBJ1-5; D gene: TRBD1; clone size: .; V gene: TRBV6-2/TRBV6-3; CDR3 DNA: TGTGCCAGCAGTCGTAGACAGGGAATAATTCAGCCCCAGCATTTT; CDR3 protein: CASSRRQGIIQPQHF
J gene: TRBJ1-1; D gene: .; clone size: few; V gene: TRBV28; CDR3 DNA: TGTGCCAGCACCACAGGGCCCACTGAAGCTTTCTTT; CDR3 protein: CASTTGPTEAFF
J gene: TRBJ2-2; D gene: TRBD1; clone size: .; V gene: TRBV7-3; CDR3 DNA: TGTGCCAGCAGCGCCGGGACAGCGCACACCGGGGAGCTGTTTTTT; CDR3 protein: CASSAGTAHTGELFF
J gene: TRBJ2-3; D gene: .; clone size: few; V gene: TRBV3-1; CDR3 DNA: TGTGCCAGCAGCCTCGGCAGGGTACCTCGAGGGGCGGATACGCAGTATTTT; CDR3 protein: CASSLGRVPRGADTQYF
J gene: TRBJ2-7; D gene: TRBD1; clone size: few; V gene: TRBV28; CDR3 DNA: TGTGCCAGTCAGGGGGTTCCCTCCTACGAGCAGTACTTC; CDR3 protein: CASQGVPSYEQYF
J gene: TRBJ1-3; D gene: .; clone size: .; V gene: TRBV7-2; CDR3 DNA: TGTGCCAGCAGCTTGAGGGGTGACGGAAACACCATATATTTT; CDR3 protein: CASSLRGDGNTIYF
J gene: TRBJ2-5; D gene: .; clone size: .; V gene: TRBV5-6; CDR3 DNA: TGTGCCAGCAGCTTGTCGGTACAGTCGGATGAGCAGTACTTC; CDR3 protein: CASSLSVQSDEQYF
J gene: TRBJ2-1; D gene: .; clone size: .; V gene: TRBV24-1; CDR3 DNA: TGTGCCACCAGTGATTTTCGTATCTCAGGAACGTTATCCTACAATGAGCAGTTCTTC; CDR3 protein: CATSDFRISGTLSYNEQFF
J gene: TRBJ2-3; D gene: TRBD2; clone size: few; V gene: TRBV7-2; CDR3 DNA: TGTGCCAGCAGCTCGACCGGGACTAGCGGGAGGCTGGTGGATACGCAGTATTTT; CDR3 protein: CASSSTGTSGRLVDTQYF
J gene: TRBJ2-7; D gene: TRBD2; clone size: once; V gene: TRBV7-9; CDR3 DNA: TGTGCCAGCAGCTTAGGGACGGGACTAGCATACGAGCAGTACTTC; CDR3 protein: CASSLGTGLAYEQYF
J gene: TRBJ1-2; D gene: .; clone size: few; V gene: TRBV28; CDR3 DNA: TGTGCCAGCAGGCGCAGGGCGGGGGGCTACACCTTC; CDR3 protein: CASRRRAGGYTF
J gene: TRBJ1-2; D gene: TRBD1; clone size: few; V gene: TRBV29-1; CDR3 DNA: TGCAGCGTTGAGACAGGGGGCGCAAGGGGTGGCTACACCTTC; CDR3 protein: CSVETGGARGGYTF
J gene: TRBJ1-2; D gene: TRBD1; clone size: once; V gene: TRBV6-6; CDR3 DNA: TGTGCCAGCAGATCCGGGACAGGGGCAATCCCTCGCTATGACTACACCTTC; CDR3 protein: CASRSGTGAIPRYDYTF
J gene: TRBJ2-5; D gene: TRBD2; clone size: .; V gene: TRBV6-5; CDR3 DNA: TGTGCCAGCAGTTACGGGACTAGCGGGGGCAAAGAGACCCAGTACTTC; CDR3 protein: CASSYGTSGGKETQYF
J gene: TRBJ2-1; D gene: .; clone size: .; V gene: TRBV6-2/TRBV6-3; CDR3 DNA: TGTGCCAGCAGTGGGCATGAGCAGTTCTTC; CDR3 protein: CASSGHEQFF